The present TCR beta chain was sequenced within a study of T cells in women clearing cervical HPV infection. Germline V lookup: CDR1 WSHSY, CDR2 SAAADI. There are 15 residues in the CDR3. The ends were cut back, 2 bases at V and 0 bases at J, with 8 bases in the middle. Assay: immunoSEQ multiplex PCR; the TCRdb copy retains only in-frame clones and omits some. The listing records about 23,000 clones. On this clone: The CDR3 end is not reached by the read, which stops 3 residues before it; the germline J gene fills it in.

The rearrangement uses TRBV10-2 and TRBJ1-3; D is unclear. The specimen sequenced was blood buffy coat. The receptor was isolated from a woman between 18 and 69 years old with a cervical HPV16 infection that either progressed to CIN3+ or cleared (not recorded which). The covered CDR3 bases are TGCGCCAGCAGTGAGACAGCCTCCTCTGGAAACACC. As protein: CASSETASSGNT. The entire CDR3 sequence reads CASSETASSGNTIYF.